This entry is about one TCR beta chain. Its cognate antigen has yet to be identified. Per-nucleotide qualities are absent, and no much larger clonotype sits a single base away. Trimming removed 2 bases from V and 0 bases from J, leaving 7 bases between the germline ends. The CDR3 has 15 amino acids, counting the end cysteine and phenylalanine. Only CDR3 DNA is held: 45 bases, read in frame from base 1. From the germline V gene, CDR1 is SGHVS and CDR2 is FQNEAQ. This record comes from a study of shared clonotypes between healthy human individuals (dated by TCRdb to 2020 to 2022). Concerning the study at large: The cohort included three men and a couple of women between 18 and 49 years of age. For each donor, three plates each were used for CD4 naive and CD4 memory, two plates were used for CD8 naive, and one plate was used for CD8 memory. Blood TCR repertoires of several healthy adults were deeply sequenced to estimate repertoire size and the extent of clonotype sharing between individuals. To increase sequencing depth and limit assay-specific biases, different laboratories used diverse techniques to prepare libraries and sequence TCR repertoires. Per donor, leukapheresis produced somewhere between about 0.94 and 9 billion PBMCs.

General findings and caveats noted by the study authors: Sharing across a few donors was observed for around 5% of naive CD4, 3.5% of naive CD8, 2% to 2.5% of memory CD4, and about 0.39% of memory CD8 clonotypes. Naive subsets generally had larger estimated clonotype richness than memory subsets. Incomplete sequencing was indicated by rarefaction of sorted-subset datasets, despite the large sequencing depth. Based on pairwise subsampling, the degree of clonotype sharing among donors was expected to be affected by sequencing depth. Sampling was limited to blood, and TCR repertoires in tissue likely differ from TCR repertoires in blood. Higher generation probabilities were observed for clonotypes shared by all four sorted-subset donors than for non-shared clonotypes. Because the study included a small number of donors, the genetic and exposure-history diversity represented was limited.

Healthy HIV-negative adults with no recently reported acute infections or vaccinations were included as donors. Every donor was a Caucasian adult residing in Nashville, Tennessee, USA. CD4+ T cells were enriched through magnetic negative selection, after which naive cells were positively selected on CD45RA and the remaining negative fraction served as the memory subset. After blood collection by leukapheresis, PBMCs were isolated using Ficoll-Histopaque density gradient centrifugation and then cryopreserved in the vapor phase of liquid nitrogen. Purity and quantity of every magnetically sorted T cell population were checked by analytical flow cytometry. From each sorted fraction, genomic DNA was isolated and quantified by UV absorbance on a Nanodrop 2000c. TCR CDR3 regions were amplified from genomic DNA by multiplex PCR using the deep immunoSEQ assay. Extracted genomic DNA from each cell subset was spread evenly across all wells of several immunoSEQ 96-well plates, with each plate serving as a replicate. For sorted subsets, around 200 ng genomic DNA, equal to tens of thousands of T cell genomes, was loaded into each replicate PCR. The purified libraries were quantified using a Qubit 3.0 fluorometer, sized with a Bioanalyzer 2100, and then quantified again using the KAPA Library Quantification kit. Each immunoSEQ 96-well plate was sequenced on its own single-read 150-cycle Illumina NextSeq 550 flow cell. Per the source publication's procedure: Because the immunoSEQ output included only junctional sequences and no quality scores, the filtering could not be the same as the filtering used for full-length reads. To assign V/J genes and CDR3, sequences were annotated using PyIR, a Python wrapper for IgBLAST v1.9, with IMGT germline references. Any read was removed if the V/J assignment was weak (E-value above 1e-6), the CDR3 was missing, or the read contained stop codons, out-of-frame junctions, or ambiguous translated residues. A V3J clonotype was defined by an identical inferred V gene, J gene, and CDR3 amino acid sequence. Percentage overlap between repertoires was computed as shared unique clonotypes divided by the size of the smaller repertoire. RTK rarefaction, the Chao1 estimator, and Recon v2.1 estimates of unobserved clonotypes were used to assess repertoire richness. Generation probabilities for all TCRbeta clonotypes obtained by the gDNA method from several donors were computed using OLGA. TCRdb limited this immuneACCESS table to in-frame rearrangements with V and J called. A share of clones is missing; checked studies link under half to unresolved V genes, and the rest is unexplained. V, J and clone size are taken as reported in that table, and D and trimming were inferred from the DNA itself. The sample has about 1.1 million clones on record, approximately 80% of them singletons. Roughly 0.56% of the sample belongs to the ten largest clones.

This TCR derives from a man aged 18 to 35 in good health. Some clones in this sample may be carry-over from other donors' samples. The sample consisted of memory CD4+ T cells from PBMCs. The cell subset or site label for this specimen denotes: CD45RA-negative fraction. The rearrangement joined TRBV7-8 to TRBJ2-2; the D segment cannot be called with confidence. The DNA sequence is TGTGCCAGCAGCTTATTGAAGCCGAACACCGGGGAGCTGTTTTTT. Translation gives CASSLLKPNTGELFF.